This T cell receptor (beta chain) came from a study of blood T cells in healthy people across ages. Notes on the study in general: Older individuals had lower TCR beta diversity per million T cells (the decline was roughly linear).

About this clonotype: Its antigen remains unidentified.

Germline V lookup: CDR1 MDHEN, CDR2 SYDVKM. The CDR3 spans 15 residues. Trimming left V 6 bases short and J 5 bases short, with 19 bases between. Next came a second PCR, run for about 6 to 12 cycles, which used a sample-barcoded 5' primer along with a J-beta primer mix. TCRdb re-analysed the 5' RACE reads in MiXCR, keeping a single row per CDR3 protein. The data hold about 830,000 distinct CDR3 sequences, with 60% to 80% observed a single time. The source material was blood. This clonotype was sampled from a man younger than 40 in good health. The gene calls are TRBV28 and TRBJ2-5; D might be TRBD1 (5 bases). The CDR3 DNA reads TGTGCCAGCAGCCGATGGGGCAGCCAGCCCGAGACCCAGTACTTC. This encodes CASSRWGSQPETQYF.